This TCR beta chain is drawn from a study of blood T cell repertoires in COVID-19. Study-wide background: Donors in the United States, Italy and Spain gave samples during acute or convalescent COVID-19. In each case, the material was cDNA or gDNA derived from T cells, B-cell-depleted T cells, or PBMCs.

Authors' methods: Researchers report that nucleated cell counts were estimated from reference gene primer amplification. Here immunoSEQ multiplex PCR was the method, and the copy in TCRdb shows in-frame clones only, minus some. That table supplies the V and J calls and clone size; D and trimming were determined from the DNA. The table records some 280,000 clones, roughly 90% of them present only once. Germline V gene sequence: CDR1 MNHEY, CDR2 SVGAGI. With V trimmed by 6 bases and J by 3 bases, 1 base remained unmatched. The CDR3 covers 12 residues. The J gene is TRBJ2-5, the V gene TRBV6-5, with 7 nucleotides matching TRBD1. The origin of this receptor is a woman aged 60-75 years with acute or convalescent COVID-19. Sequencing used peripheral blood. The CDR3 nucleotides read TGTGCCAGCAGAGGGACAGAAGAGACCCAGTACTTC. Protein product: CASRGTEETQYF.